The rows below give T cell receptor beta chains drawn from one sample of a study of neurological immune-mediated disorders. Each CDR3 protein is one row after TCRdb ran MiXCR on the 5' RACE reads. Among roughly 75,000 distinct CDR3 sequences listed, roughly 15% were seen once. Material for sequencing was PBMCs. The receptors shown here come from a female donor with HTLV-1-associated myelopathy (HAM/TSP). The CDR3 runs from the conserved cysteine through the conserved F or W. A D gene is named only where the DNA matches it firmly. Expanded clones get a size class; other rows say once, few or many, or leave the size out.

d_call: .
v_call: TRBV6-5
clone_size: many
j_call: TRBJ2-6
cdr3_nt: TGTGCCAGCAGTTATTCAGGGAACTCTGGGGCCAACGTCCTGACTTTC
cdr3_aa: CASSYSGNSGANVLTF

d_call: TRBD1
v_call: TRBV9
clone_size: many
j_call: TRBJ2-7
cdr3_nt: TGTGCCAGCAGCGTCTCCCCGGGACAGGGTGCCTACGAGCAGTACTTC
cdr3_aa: CASSVSPGQGAYEQYF

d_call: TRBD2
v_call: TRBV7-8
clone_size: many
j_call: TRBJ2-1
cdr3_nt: TGTGCCAGCAGCTTATCCGGGACTAGCGGGGTGTATGAGCAGTTCTTC
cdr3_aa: CASSLSGTSGVYEQFF

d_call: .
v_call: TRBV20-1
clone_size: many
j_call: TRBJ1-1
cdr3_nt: TGCAGTGCTAGAGGCGGTAACACTGAAGCTTTCTTT
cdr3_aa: CSARGGNTEAFF

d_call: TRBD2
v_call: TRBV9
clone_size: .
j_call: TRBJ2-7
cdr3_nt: TGTGCCAGCAGCCCTGAGGAAGGAGCGGGGGTTTCGTGGCAGTACTTC
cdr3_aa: CASSPEEGAGVSWQYF

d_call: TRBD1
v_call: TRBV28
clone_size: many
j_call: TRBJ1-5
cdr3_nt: TGTGCCAGCAGCTCGGGACAGTCGAATCAGCCCCAGCATTTT
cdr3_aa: CASSSGQSNQPQHF

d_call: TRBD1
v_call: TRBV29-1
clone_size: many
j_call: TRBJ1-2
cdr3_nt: TGCAGCGTTGAAGGTCGGGACAGTGGCTACACCTTC
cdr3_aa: CSVEGRDSGYTF

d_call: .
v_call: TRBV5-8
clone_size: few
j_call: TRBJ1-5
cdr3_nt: TGTGCCAGCAGCTTGCTGGGGGCCGGTCAGCCCCAGCATTTT
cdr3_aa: CASSLLGAGQPQHF

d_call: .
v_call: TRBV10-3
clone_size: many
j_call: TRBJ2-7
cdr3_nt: TGTGCCATCAGTATTCGGGACATCCTAGGCGAGCAGTACTTC
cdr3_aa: CAISIRDILGEQYF

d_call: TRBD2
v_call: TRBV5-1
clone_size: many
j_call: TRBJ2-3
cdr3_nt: TGCGCCAGCAGCTTGGCCACTAGCGGGGGGGTTGAAGATACGCAGTATTTT
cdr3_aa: CASSLATSGGVEDTQYF

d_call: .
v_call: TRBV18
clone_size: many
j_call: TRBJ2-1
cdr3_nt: TGTGCCAGCTCACGGGACTTAGACCTAGCGATTGAGCAGTTCTTC
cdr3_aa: CASSRDLDLAIEQFF

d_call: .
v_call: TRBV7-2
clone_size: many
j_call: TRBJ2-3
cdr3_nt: TGTGCCAGCAGCTTAGAGCAACTTGGAGAAACAGATACGCAGTATTTT
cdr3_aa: CASSLEQLGETDTQYF

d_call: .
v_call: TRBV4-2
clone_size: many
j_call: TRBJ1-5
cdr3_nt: TGTGCCAGCAGCCAAGATGCGGGAGATCAGCCCCAGCATTTT
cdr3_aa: CASSQDAGDQPQHF

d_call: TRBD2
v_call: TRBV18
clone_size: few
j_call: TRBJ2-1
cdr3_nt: TGTGCCAGCTCCGGGCCCGGGACTAGCGGGGGGCCAAGGTTCTTC
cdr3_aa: CASSGPGTSGGPRFF

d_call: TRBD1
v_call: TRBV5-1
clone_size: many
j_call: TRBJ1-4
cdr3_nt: TGCGCCAGCAGCTTGTGGCCCCAGGGGGGAGTTACTAATGAAAAACTGTTTTTT
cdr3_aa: CASSLWPQGGVTNEKLFF

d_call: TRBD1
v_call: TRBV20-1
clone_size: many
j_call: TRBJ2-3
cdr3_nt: TGCAGTGCTTGGGACAGGCTCAGCACAGATACGCAGTATTTT
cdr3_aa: CSAWDRLSTDTQYF

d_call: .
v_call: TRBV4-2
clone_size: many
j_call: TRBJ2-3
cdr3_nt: TGTGCCAGCAGCCAACAGGGCCTACCATCCACAGATACGCAGTATTTT
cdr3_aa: CASSQQGLPSTDTQYF

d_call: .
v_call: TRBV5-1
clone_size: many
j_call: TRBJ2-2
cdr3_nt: TGCGCCAGCAGCTTGGTTTTCGGGCTACACACCGGGGAGCTGTTTTTT
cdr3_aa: CASSLVFGLHTGELFF

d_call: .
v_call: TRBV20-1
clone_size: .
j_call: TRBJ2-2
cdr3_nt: TGCAGTGCTAGAAGAGGGCCAACGGCCGGGGAGCTGTTTTTT
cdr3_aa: CSARRGPTAGELFF

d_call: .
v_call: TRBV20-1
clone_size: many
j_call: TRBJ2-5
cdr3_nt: TGCAGTGCTAGACCCGACAGGTGGCAAGAGACCCAGTACTTC
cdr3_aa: CSARPDRWQETQYF

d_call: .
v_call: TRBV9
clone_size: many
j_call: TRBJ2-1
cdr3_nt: TGTGCCAGCAGCGAAACAGGGACTGAGCAGTTCTTC
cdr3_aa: CASSETGTEQFF

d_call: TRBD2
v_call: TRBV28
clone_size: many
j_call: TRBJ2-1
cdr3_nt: TGTGCCAGCATAGCACTAGCGAGGAATGAGCAGTTCTTC
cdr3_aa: CASIALARNEQFF

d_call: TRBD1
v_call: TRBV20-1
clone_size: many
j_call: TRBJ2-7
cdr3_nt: TGCAGTGCTAGAGCCGGGACAGGGAACGAGCAGTACTTC
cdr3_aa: CSARAGTGNEQYF

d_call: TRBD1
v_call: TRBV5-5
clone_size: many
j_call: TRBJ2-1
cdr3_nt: TGTGCCAGCAGCTTGGGACAGGGGGGTTACAATGAGCAGTTCTTC
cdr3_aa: CASSLGQGGYNEQFF

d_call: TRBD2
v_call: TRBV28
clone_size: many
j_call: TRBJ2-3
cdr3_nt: TGTGCCAGCAGAGCGGGGGGACCCACAGATACGCAGTATTTT
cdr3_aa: CASRAGGPTDTQYF

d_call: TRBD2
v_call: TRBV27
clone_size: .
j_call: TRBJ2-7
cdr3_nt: TGTGCCAGCAGTTCCAAACTAGCGGGTACCTACGAGCAGTACTTC
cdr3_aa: CASSSKLAGTYEQYF

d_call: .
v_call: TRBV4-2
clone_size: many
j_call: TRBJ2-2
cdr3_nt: TGTGCCAGCAGCCAAGTCATAGACACCGGGGAGCTGTTTTTT
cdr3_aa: CASSQVIDTGELFF